The source of this T cell receptor beta chain is a study of blood T cell repertoires in COVID-19. Original analysis: Scientists estimated how many nucleated cells there were by amplifying reference gene primers. The method was immunoSEQ multiplex PCR; TCRdb's version includes in-frame clones alone and lacks a portion of them. The V and J calls and the clone size are those of that table, but D and trimming were determined from the DNA. In the table there are about 36,000 clones, 80% to 90% of which are singletons. This clone has just a few counts. Per the germline V gene, CDR1 is LNHDA and CDR2 is SQIVND (reference sequence). The CDR3 extends over 14 amino acids. Trimming stripped 6 bases from V and 8 bases from J, with 17 bases between. The Seattle patients, enrolled during active infection, were followed longitudinally.

The chain is built from TRBV19 and TRBJ1-3, with D possibly being TRBD1 (6 bases). The receptor was isolated from a man aged 55-75 years with COVID-19, enrolled during active disease. The sequenced material came from peripheral blood. DNA of the CDR3: TGTGCCAGTAGCCCCCCGGGACAAGGTTACACCATATATTTT. Protein: CASSPPGQGYTIYF.